This T cell receptor (beta chain) stems from a study of T cell changes during pregnancy in multiple sclerosis. Sequencing used immunoSEQ multiplex PCR; TCRdb keeps in-frame clones, though not all of them. The sample lists 55,000 to 70,000 clones; around 93% were seen once. Here the sequenced sample was CD4+ T cells from peripheral blood mononuclear cells, taken before pregnancy. This receptor was identified in a female donor with multiple sclerosis, enrolled in a pregnancy study.

The CDR3 loop reads CASSLAQGLAGAETQYF. The CDR3 DNA reads as TGTGCCAGCAGCTTAGCGCAGGGACTAGCGGGAGCAGAGACCCAGTACTTC. This chain connects TRBV7-9 to TRBJ2-5, with 14 bases fitting TRBD2. Per germline, CDR1 SEHNR and CDR2 FQNEAQ (reference sequence). J gave up 4 bases and V 0 bases, and 4 bases lay outside the gene matches. There are 17 residues in the CDR3.